This is a list of T cell receptor beta chains from one sample in a study of response to subunit inactivated influenza vaccine. TCRdb processed the RT-PCR reads anew with MiXCR; each CDR3 protein has one entry. The sample lists some 570,000 distinct CDR3 sequences; roughly 12% were seen once. Separately, the same data were catalogued under a study of T cells expressing NK-cell markers.

Sequenced here: PBMCs from blood, sampled on the day of vaccination. The receptors were sampled from a man aged 50-60 years who received an inactivated influenza vaccine. Each CDR3 is given with its conserved first and last residue.

v_call	j_call	cdr3_aa
TRBV19	TRBJ1-6	CASSKVRRPLHF
TRBV3-1	TRBJ2-6	CASSHGQADSGANVLTF
TRBV6-2/TRBV6-3	TRBJ2-7	CASSYSRVLYEQYF
TRBV12-3/TRBV12-4	TRBJ1-1	CASSSRGMNTEAFF
TRBV5-1	TRBJ1-1	CASSGDSPIPFF
TRBV6-5	TRBJ2-7	CASSLGGRGSYEQYF
TRBV20-1	TRBJ1-4	CSARRPVNEKLFF
TRBV4-2	TRBJ2-7	CASSQDSISYEQYF
TRBV9	TRBJ2-7	CASSVGGSGSPYEQYF
TRBV10-3	TRBJ2-3	CAIQGRPTSTDTQYF
TRBV6-1	TRBJ2-1	CASSQDRAAYNEQFF
TRBV6-1	TRBJ1-4	CASSKLPGHGSEKLFF
TRBV20-1	TRBJ1-4	CSAVQVMGEKLFF
TRBV20-1	TRBJ2-5	CSASNPGLAAYGETQYF
TRBV15	TRBJ2-7	CATSSTSGTAAYEQYF
TRBV12-3/TRBV12-4	TRBJ2-1	CATYRGDGEQFF
TRBV6-5	TRBJ1-5	CASSYSTRGYSNQPQHF
TRBV5-1	TRBJ2-3	CASRVGSARDTQYF
TRBV5-1	TRBJ2-3	CASSSPAGTSSASTDTQYF
TRBV7-8	TRBJ1-3	CASSLAGRFGNTIYF
TRBV4-2	TRBJ1-2	CASSRPTGALWGYTF
TRBV7-2	TRBJ2-3	CASSFISGRSDTQYF
TRBV6-4	TRBJ2-1	CASSDSLSGYNEQFF
TRBV2	TRBJ1-5	CASSESSGANQPQHF
TRBV3-1	TRBJ2-2	CASSQTSGATGELFF
TRBV3-1	TRBJ2-3	CASSPTGTRTDTQYF
TRBV6-5	TRBJ1-4	CASSSGGADEKLFF
TRBV5-4	TRBJ2-2	CASSLDGRGNTGELFF
TRBV7-6	TRBJ2-7	CASSFSLGRSRVYEQYF
TRBV6-2/TRBV6-3	TRBJ2-3	CASSYASGSAQYF
TRBV29-1	TRBJ2-1	CSVTAYNEQFF
TRBV10-3	TRBJ2-1	CAITSGLAGRRSSYNEQFF
TRBV20-1	TRBJ1-1	CSASRKMNTEAFF
TRBV12-3/TRBV12-4	TRBJ1-2	CASSSTGLPGYTF
TRBV7-2	TRBJ2-7	CASSLSDGGIYEQYF
TRBV6-1	TRBJ2-5	CASSIGRVETQYF
TRBV11-2	TRBJ2-7	CASSLEIQGAYEQYF
TRBV15	TRBJ2-4	CATSRGLTPGGKNIQYF
TRBV7-3	TRBJ2-1	CASSLQVSGRRLSSYNEQFF
TRBV5-1	TRBJ1-2	CASSPGAGSYTF
TRBV11-2	TRBJ2-7	CASRTIQGPYEQYF
TRBV12-3/TRBV12-4	TRBJ2-1	CASSLLARRNEQFF
TRBV4-3	TRBJ2-3	CASSQGGGDTQYF
TRBV5-1	TRBJ1-2	CASSLGGQNNYGYTF
TRBV7-9	TRBJ2-2	CARDRGSPTGELFF
TRBV10-3	TRBJ2-3	CAISDFLGTDTQYF
TRBV20-1	TRBJ2-5	CSARYRGEETQYF
TRBV20-1	TRBJ2-1	CSAIPGTYNEQFF
TRBV5-1	TRBJ2-2	CASSSGPGFTGELFF
TRBV19	TRBJ1-2	CASSPQGFYGYTF
TRBV28	TRBJ2-5	CASSTGQLKETQYF
TRBV28	TRBJ2-2	CASSLFGENTGELFF
TRBV12-3/TRBV12-4	TRBJ2-5	CASSWTLGGETQYF
TRBV18	TRBJ2-7	CASSPGTGGTEQYF
TRBV7-2	TRBJ2-1	CASNLQPREQFF
TRBV6-4	TRBJ2-2	CASSGQAGTGELFF
TRBV5-1	TRBJ1-6	CASSPTVDSPLHF